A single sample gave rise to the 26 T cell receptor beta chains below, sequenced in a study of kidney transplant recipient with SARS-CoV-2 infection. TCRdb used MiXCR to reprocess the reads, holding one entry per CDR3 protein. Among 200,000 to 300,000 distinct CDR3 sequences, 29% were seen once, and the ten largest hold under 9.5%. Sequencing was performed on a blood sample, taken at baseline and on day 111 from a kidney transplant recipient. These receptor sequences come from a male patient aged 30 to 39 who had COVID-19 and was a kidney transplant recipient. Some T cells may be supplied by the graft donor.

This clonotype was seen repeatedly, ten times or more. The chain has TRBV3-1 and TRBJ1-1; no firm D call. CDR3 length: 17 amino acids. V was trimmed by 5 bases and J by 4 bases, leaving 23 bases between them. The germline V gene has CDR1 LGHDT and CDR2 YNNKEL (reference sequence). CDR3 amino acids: CASSIQSPISIRTEAFF. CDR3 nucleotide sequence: TGTGCCAGCAGCATCCAATCTCCCATTTCAATTCGCACTGAAGCTTTCTTT. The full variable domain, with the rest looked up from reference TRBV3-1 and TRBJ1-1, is DTAVSQTPKYLVTQMGNDKSIKCEQNLGHDTMYWYKQDSKKFLKIMFSYNNKELIINETVPNRFSPKSPDKAHLNLHINSLELGDSAVYFCASSIQSPISIRTEAFFGQGTRLTVV.

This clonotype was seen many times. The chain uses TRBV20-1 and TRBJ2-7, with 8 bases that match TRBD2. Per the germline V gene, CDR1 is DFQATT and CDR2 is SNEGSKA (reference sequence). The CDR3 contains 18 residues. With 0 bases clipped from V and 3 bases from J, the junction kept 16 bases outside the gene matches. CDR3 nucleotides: TGCAGTGCTAGAGATCGTGATTGGGGGCTAGCGGGTCACTACGAGCAGTACTTC. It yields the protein CSARDRDWGLAGHYEQYF.

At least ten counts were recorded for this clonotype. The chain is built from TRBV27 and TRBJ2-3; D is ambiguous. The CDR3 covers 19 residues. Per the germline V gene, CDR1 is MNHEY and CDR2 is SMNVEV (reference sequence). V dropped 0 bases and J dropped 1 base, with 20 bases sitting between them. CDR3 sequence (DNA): TGTGCCAGCAGTTTATCTAATTCGGGCCCCCGGATGGGCACAGATACGCAGTATTTT. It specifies CASSLSNSGPRMGTDTQYF.

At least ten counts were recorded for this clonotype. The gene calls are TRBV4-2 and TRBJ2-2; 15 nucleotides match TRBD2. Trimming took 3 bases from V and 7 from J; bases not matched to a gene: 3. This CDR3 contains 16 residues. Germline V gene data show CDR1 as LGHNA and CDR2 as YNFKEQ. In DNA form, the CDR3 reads TGTGCCAGCAGCCAGGGACTAGCGGGAGGTATCGGGGAGCTGTTTTTT. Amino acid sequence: CASSQGLAGGIGELFF.

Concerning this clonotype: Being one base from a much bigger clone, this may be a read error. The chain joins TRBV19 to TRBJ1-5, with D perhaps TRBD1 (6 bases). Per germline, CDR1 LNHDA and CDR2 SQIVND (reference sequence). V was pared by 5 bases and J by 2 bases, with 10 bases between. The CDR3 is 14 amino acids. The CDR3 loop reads CASSAGAGNQPQHF. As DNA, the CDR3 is TGTGCCAGTAGTGCGGGGGCGGGCAATCAGCCCCAGCATTTT.

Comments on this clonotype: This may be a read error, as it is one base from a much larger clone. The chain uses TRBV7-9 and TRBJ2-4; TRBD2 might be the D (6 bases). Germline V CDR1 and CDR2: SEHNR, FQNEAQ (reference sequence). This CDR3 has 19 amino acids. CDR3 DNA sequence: TGTGCCAGCAGCTTATCTCTTGCGGGATCCCCGGGAGCCAAAAACATTCGGTACTTC. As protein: CASSLSLAGSPGAKNIRYF.

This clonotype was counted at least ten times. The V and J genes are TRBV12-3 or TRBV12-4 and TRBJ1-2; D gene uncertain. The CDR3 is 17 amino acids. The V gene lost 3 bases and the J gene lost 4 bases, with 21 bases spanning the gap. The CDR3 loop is CASSFFVSFRKTYGYTF. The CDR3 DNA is TGTGCCAGCAGTTTTTTTGTCAGCTTCCGAAAGACCTATGGCTACACCTTC.

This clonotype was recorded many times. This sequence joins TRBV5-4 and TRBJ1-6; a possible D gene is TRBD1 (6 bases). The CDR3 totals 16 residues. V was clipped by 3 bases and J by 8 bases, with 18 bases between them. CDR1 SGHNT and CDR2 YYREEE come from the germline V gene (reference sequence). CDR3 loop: CASSSPGGGRDSPLHF. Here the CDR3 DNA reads TGTGCCAGCAGCTCACCGGGGGGGGGCCGGGATTCACCCCTCCACTTT.

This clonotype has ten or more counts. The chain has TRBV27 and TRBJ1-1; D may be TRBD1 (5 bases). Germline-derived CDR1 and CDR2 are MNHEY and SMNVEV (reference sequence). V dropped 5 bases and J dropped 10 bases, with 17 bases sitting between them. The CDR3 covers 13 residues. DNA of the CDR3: TGTGCCAGCAGTCAGGGTTCCACCTTTGGAGCTTTCTTT. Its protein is CASSQGSTFGAFF.

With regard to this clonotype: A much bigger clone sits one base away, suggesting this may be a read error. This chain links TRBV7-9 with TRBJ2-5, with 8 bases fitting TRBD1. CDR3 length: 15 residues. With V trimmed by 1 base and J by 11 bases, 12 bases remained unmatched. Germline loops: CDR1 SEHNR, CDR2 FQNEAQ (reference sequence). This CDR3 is CASSLGTGSQEEQYF. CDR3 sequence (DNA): TGTGCCAGCAGCTTAGGGACAGGGAGCCAAGAAGAGCAGTACTTC.

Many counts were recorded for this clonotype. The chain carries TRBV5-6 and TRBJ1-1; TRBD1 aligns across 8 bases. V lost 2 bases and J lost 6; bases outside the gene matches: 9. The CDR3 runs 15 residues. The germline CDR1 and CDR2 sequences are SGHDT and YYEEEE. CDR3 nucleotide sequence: TGTGCCAGCAGCTTTCGAGGCAGGGGGCACCCTGAAGCTTTCTTT. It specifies CASSFRGRGHPEAFF.

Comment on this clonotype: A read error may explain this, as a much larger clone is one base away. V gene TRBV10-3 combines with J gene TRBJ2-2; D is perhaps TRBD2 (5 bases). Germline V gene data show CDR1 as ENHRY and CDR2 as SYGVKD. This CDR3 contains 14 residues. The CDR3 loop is CTITREGNTGELFF. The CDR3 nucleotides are TGTACCATTACACGAGAGGGGAACACCGGGGAGCTGTTTTTT.

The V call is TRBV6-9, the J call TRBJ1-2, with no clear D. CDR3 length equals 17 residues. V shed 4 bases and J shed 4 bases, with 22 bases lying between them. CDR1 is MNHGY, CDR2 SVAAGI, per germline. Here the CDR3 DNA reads TGTGCCAGCAGTTTATTGTGGCCTTACGGAAAGACCTATGGCTACACCTTC. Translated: CASSLLWPYGKTYGYTF.

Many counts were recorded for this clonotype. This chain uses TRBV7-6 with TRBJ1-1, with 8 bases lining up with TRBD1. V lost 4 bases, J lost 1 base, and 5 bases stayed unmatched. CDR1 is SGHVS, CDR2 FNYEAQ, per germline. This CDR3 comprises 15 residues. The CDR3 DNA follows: TGTGCCAGCAGCTCCTCCGGGACAGGGAACACTGAAGCTTTCTTT. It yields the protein CASSSSGTGNTEAFF.

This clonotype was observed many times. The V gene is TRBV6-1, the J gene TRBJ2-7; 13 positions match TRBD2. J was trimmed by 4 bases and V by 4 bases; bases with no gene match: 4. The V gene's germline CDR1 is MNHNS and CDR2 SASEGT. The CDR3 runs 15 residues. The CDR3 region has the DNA TGTGCCAGCAGTGTCGGGACTAGCGGGATTTACGAGCAGTACTTC. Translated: CASSVGTSGIYEQYF.

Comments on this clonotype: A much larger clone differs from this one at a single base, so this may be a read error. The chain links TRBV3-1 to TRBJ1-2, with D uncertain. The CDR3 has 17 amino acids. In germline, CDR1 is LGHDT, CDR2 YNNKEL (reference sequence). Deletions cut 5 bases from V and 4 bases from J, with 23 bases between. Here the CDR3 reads CASSAIDALRKTYGYTF. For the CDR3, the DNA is TGTGCCAGCAGCGCGATAGACGCCCTTCGAAAGACCTATGGCTACACCTTC.

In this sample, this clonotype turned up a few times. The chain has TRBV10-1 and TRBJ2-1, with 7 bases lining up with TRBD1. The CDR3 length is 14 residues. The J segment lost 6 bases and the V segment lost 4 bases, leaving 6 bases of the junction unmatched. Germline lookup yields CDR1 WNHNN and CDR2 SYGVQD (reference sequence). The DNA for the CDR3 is TGCGCCAGCAGTGCGGGACAGCAGCGCAATGAGCAGTTCTTC. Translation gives CASSAGQQRNEQFF.

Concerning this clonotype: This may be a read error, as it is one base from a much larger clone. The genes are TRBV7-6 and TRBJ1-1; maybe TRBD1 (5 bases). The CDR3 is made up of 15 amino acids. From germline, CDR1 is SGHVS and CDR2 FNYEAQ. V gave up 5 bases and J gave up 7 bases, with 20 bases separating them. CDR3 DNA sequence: TGTGCCAGCAGCCTAACACACGGGGGGGGGATTGAAGCTTTCTTT. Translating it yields CASSLTHGGGIEAFF.

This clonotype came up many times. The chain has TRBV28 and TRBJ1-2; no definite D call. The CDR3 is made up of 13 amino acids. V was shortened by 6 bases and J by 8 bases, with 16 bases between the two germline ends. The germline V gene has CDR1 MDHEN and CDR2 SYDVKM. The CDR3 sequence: CASRITIPGGYTF. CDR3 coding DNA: TGTGCCAGCAGAATAACTATCCCGGGAGGCTACACCTTC.

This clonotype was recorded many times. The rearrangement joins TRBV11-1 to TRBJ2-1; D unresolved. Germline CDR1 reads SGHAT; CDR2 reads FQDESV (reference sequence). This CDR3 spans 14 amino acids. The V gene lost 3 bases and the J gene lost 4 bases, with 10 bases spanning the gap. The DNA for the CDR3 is TGTGCCAGCAGCTTTGGGATGGCGTACAATGAGCAGTTCTTC. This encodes CASSFGMAYNEQFF.

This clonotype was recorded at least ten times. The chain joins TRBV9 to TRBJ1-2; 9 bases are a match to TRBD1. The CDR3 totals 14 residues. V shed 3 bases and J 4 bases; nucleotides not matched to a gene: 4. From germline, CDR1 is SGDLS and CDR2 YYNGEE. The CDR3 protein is CASSARTGAYGYTF. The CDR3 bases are TGTGCCAGCAGCGCCCGGACAGGGGCCTATGGCTACACCTTC.

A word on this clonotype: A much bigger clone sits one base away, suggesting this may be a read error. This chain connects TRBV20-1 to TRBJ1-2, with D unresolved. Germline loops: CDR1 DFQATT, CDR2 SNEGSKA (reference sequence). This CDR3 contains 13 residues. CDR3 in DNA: TGCAATGCTAGAGACCCCTACCTATTTGGCTACACCTTC. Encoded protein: CNARDPYLFGYTF.

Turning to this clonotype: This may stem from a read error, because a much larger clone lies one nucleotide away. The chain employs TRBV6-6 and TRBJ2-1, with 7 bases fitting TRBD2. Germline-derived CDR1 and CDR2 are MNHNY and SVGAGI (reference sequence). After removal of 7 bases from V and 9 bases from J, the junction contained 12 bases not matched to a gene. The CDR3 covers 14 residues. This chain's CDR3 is CASTPHSGIGEQFF. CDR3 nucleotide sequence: TGTGCCAGCACCCCCCACAGCGGGATAGGTGAGCAGTTCTTC.

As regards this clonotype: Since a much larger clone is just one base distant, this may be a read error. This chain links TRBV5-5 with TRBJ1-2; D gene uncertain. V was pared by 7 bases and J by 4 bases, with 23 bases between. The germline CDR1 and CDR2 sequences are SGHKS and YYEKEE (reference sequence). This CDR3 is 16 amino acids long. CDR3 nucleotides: TGTGCCAGCTCTTCGATTGTCTCGCGAGAGACCTATGGCTACACCTTC. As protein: CASSSIVSRETYGYTF.

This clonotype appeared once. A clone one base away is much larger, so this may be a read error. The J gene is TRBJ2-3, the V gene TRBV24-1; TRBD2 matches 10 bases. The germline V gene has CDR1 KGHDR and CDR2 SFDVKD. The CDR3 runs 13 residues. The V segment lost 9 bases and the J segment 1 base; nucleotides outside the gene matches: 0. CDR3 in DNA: TGTGCCACCGGACTAGCGGGCACAGATACGCAGTATTTT. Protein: CATGLAGTDTQYF.

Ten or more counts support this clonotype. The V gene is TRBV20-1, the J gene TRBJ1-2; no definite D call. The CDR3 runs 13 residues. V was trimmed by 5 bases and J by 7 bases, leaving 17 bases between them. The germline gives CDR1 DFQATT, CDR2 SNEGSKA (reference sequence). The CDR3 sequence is CSALGAVFSGYTF. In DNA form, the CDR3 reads TGCAGTGCTCTGGGTGCCGTTTTCTCTGGCTACACCTTC.